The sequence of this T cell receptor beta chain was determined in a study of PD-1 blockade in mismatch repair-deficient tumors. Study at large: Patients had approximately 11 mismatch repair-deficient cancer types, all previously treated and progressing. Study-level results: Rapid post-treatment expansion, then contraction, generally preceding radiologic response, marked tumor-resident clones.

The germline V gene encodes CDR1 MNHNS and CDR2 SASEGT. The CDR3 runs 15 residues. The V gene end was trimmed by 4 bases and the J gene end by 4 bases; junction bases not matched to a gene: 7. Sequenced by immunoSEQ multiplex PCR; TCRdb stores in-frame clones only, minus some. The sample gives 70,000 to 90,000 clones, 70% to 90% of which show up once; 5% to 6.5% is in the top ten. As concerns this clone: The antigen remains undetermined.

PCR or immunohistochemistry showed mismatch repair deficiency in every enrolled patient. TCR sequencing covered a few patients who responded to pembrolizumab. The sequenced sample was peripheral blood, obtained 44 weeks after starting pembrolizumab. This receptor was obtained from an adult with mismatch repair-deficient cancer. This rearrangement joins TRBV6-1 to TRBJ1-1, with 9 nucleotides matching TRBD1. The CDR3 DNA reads TGTGCCAGCAGTGTTTCGGGACAGGGTATCACTGAAGCTTTCTTT. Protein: CASSVSGQGITEAFF.